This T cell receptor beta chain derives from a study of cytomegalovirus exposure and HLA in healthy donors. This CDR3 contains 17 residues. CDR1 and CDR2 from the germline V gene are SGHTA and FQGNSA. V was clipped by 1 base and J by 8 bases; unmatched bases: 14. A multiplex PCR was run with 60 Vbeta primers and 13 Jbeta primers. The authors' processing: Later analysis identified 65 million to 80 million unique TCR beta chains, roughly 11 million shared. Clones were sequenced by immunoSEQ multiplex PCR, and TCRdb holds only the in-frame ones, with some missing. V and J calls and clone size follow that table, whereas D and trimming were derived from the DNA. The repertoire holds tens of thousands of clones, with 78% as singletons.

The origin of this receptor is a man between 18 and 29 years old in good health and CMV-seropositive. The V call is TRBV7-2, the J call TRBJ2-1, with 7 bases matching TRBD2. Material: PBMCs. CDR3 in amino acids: CASSLDVASGIKYEQFF. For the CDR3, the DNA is TGTGCCAGCAGCTTAGACGTTGCCAGCGGGATTAAGTATGAGCAGTTCTTC. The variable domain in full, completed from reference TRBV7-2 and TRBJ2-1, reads GAGVSQSPSNKVTEKGKDVELRCDPISGHTALYWYRQSLGQGLEFLIYFQGNSAPDKSGLPSDRFSAERTGGSVSTLTIQRTQQEDSAVYLCASSLDVASGIKYEQFFGPGTRLTVL.